This T cell receptor (beta chain) is drawn from a study of CD8 T cells in Susac syndrome. RNA was extracted with the RNeasy kit, and a quantity of about 0.45 to 1 ug was reverse transcribed using random hexamers. Across 54 Vbeta and 13 Jbeta, TCR beta CDR3 was amplified with immunoSEQ multiplex PCR. Using its own MiXCR run on the immunoSEQ multiplex PCR reads, TCRdb lists one record per CDR3 protein. This sample has 150,000 to 200,000 distinct CDR3 sequences, with around 95% found just once. The CDR3 totals 14 residues. V lost 6 bases and J 7 bases, leaving 18 bases between the germline ends. Broader study findings: The study admitted that it had a relatively small number of individuals in its TCR sequencing and HLA analysis.

High-throughput TCR beta sequencing covered peripheral CD8+ and CD4+ T cells. In contrast to the negatively isolated CD8+ and CD4+ T cells, TEMRA cells were FACS-enriched. This clonotype showed up just a few times. Its antigen is unknown. Sequences were obtained from CD4+ T cells from PBMCs. V is TRBV12-3 or TRBV12-4 and J is TRBJ1-1; tentatively, D is TRBD1 (5 bases). This clonotype originated in a human donor in good health. The CDR3 nucleotides are TGTGCCAGCAGCAACGCCTTAGACAGCCGTGAAGCTTTCTTT. Its protein is CASSNALDSREAFF.